Listed below are T cell receptor beta chains from one sample, sequenced in a study of blood T cells in healthy people across ages. MiXCR, applied by TCRdb to the 5' RACE reads, yields one record per CDR3 protein. The sample has roughly 1.9 million distinct CDR3 sequences; about two fifths are singletons. The sample was blood. The receptor source for this set is a human donor in good health. Both conserved end residues are part of each CDR3. Fields, in order: J gene, D gene, V gene, clone size, CDR3 protein, CDR3 DNA. The D gene is left open where the match is weak. Clone size is shown for a subset of rows, as once, few, many or a class of expanded clone.

>TRBJ1-5|-|TRBV18|-
CASSQEAAEQHF
TGTGCCAGCTCACAAGAGGCAGCGGAACAGCATTTT
>TRBJ2-7|-|TRBV21-1|-
CASNTDLRGGEQYF
TGTGCCAGCAACACGGACCTCCGAGGGGGCGAGCAGTACTTC
>TRBJ1-1|-|TRBV6-5|-
CASSYRDPTEAFF
TGTGCCAGCAGTTACCGGGACCCAACGGAAGCTTTCTTT
>TRBJ1-5|-|TRBV7-8|few
CASSFGTDNSNQPQHF
TGTGCCAGCAGCTTTGGTACGGACAATAGCAATCAGCCTCAGCATTTT
>TRBJ2-1|-|TRBV20-1|-
CSARAGSFNEQFF
TGCAGTGCTAGGGCAGGCTCCTTCAATGAGCAGTTCTTC
>TRBJ2-1|TRBD2|TRBV28|-
CASSTPQRESRFF
TGTGCCAGCAGTACACCCCAGCGGGAGAGTCGGTTCTTC
>TRBJ1-1|-|TRBV20-1|once
CSATFLGGAEAFF
TGCAGTGCAACTTTCTTAGGGGGGGCAGAAGCTTTCTTT
>TRBJ2-6|-|TRBV7-8|-
CASSNGNSGANVLTF
TGTGCCAGCAGTAATGGGAACTCTGGGGCCAACGTCCTGACTTTC
>TRBJ1-1|TRBD1|TRBV12-3/TRBV12-4|few
CASTQISGTGKFGSEAFF
TGTGCCAGCACCCAAATTTCCGGGACAGGGAAGTTTGGGTCTGAAGCTTTCTTT
>TRBJ1-4|-|TRBV7-9|few
CASTASGGEKLFF
TGTGCCAGCACGGCGAGCGGCGGGGAAAAACTGTTTTTT
>TRBJ2-1|-|TRBV3-1|-
CASSQDVDSYNEPFF
TGTGCCAGCAGCCAAGATGTTGACAGCTACAATGAGCCGTTCTTC
>TRBJ2-1|-|TRBV7-3|-
CASSSGPTSSYNEQFF
TGTGCCAGCAGCTCGGGACCCACGAGCTCCTACAATGAGCAGTTCTTC
>TRBJ1-4|TRBD1|TRBV13|-
CASSYTKGTAKATNEKLFF
TGTGCCAGCAGCTACACAAAAGGGACAGCCAAAGCAACTAATGAAAAACTGTTTTTT
>TRBJ1-1|-|TRBV5-1|-
CASSLGLGEITEAFF
TGCGCCAGCAGCTTGGGCTTAGGGGAGATCACTGAAGCTTTCTTT
>TRBJ1-2|TRBD1|TRBV6-1|-
CASSPDRGPSRRYGYTF
TGTGCCAGCAGTCCCGACAGGGGTCCTTCCCGACGCTATGGCTACACCTTC
>TRBJ2-2|TRBD1|TRBV29-1|-
CSGSGTGATGELFF
TGCAGCGGCTCCGGGACAGGGGCGACCGGGGAGCTGTTTTTT
>TRBJ2-7|-|TRBV28|-
CASRPPLSYEQYF
TGTGCCAGTAGACCCCCACTCTCCTACGAGCAGTACTTC
>TRBJ1-4|-|TRBV12-3/TRBV12-4|-
CASTERANEKLFF
TGTGCCAGCACGGAGAGGGCTAATGAAAAACTGTTTTTT
>TRBJ2-7|-|TRBV29-1|-
CSGRTDYEQYF
TGCAGCGGCCGAACAGATTACGAGCAGTACTTC
>TRBJ1-2|-|TRBV13|-
CASSLVSNHDGYTF
TGTGCCAGCAGCTTAGTATCTAACCATGATGGCTACACCTTC
>TRBJ2-1|-|TRBV5-1|once
CASRRIGSYNEQFF
TGCGCCAGCAGACGCATTGGCTCCTACAATGAGCAGTTCTTC
>TRBJ1-5|-|TRBV30|-
CALDGGSNQPQHF
TGTGCCTTGGACGGGGGTAGCAATCAGCCCCAGCATTTT
>TRBJ1-1|-|TRBV5-1|-
CASSCSGGGTEAFF
TGCGCCAGCAGCTGCTCGGGAGGTGGCACTGAAGCTTTCTTT
>TRBJ1-1|-|TRBV5-1|-
CASSLAKGQEMNTEAFF
TGCGCCAGCAGCTTGGCCAAAGGGCAGGAAATGAACACTGAAGCTTTCTTT
>TRBJ2-1|TRBD2|TRBV20-1|-
CSGLSGGLYNEQFF
TGCAGTGGCCTCTCCGGGGGGTTATACAATGAGCAGTTCTTC
>TRBJ2-7|-|TRBV6-5|-
CASSVDPKGEQYF
TGTGCCAGCAGTGTGGACCCAAAGGGCGAGCAGTACTTC
>TRBJ2-1|-|TRBV20-1|-
CSAEQRSSYNEQFF
TGCAGTGCTGAACAGAGGAGCTCCTACAATGAGCAGTTCTTC
>TRBJ1-1|-|TRBV6-2/TRBV6-3|-
CASSQRGTRIQFTEAFF
TGTGCCAGCAGCCAGAGGGGGACCCGCATTCAATTCACTGAAGCTTTCTTT
>TRBJ1-5|-|TRBV24-1|-
CAIRAGGLNQPQHF
TGTGCCATCAGGGCGGGGGGCTTAAATCAGCCCCAGCATTTT
>TRBJ1-6|-|TRBV28|-
CASKEGTSPLHF
TGTGCCAGCAAGGAGGGAACTTCACCCCTCCACTTT
>TRBJ2-1|-|TRBV2|-
CASMREVSYNEQFF
TGTGCCAGCATGAGGGAGGTTTCCTACAATGAGCAGTTCTTC
>TRBJ2-3|-|TRBV11-2|few
CASSFGVGGYTTDTQYF
TGTGCCAGCAGCTTTGGTGTCGGGGGATACACCACAGATACGCAGTATTTT